The clone carrying this T cell receptor beta chain was seen a few times. What it binds is not known. The missing CDR3 end, 3 residues past where the read stops, is filled in from the germline J gene. The sample comes from a study of T cell clonality in common variable immunodeficiency. The study's findings and limits: In common variable immunodeficiency, TCR beta chains reportedly carried fewer deletions and N-nucleotide insertions. Authors noted CVID clonality's cause needs subpopulation repertoire sequencing.

Sequencing used immunoSEQ multiplex PCR; TCRdb keeps in-frame clones, though not all of them. The sample includes 39,000 or so clones, none of them occurring once. Germline V CDR1 and CDR2: LNHDA, SQIVND (reference sequence). This CDR3 region has 16 residues. This sequence was found in a person between 18 and 75 years old in good health. The material sequenced was peripheral blood mononuclear cells. The genes are TRBV19 and TRBJ1-2; the D is unclear. The CDR3 is CASSLPAGGGYNDYTF. The sequenced part of the CDR3 DNA is TGTGCCAGTAGTTTGCCAGCGGGAGGAGGCTACAATGAC.